The source of this TCR beta chain is a study of blood T cell repertoires in COVID-19 (TCRdb year 2020). The study in broad terms: Samples from collaborators originated in the United States, Italy and Spain and spanned both the acute and convalescent phases of COVID-19. The dataset comprised deeply sampled blood TCRbeta repertoires from subjects exposed to, actively infected with, or recovered from COVID-19. The prospective study material was composed of cDNA or gDNA derived from T cells, B-cell-depleted T cells, or PBMCs. The samples were drawn from two sources: the first 160 participants of the ongoing ImmuneRACE study, and some 1,300 subjects contributed by 6 global collaborators. HLA class I and class II types, where available, came from metadata supplied by the sample provider rather than from assay-based typing. A freely available public database, intended as a resource for researchers studying the immune response to SARS-CoV-2, is where the repertoires were released. A de-identified subject ID, COVID-19 status, age in years and sex were almost always included in the sample metadata. The study at large found these results: Clinical and demographic metadata were provided uncurated, with the amount varying by source and participant.

Participants in the prospective study were aged roughly 18 to 100 years, lived in about two dozen United States geographic areas, and enrolled through a virtual design. In the prospective study, cohorts were assigned on the basis of participant-reported clinical history obtained from a screening survey and a study questionnaire. Recovered participants in ImmuneRACE Cohort 3 were defined as having two consecutive negative NP/OP PCR tests, clearance from a healthcare professional, or resolution of symptoms. Each participant in the prospective study had whole blood, serum and a nasopharyngeal or oropharyngeal swab collected by mobile phlebotomists. Additional blood draws and questionnaires over a roughly two-month period could optionally be provided by prospective study participants. Blood samples from the prospective study were shipped frozen or at room temperature prior to DNA extraction. The germline V gene (reference sequence) sets CDR1 to PRHDT and CDR2 to FYEKMQ. A distance of 10 bases separates the germline ends of V and J, which lose 4 bases and 4 bases respectively. The CDR3, from cysteine to phenylalanine, totals 13 residues. Only the CDR3 DNA stays, 39 bases, in frame from base 1.

TCRbeta CDR3 regions were amplified from genomic DNA using the immunoSEQ Assay, a bias-controlled multiplex PCR. In the original analysis: The number of nucleated cells in each sample was estimated from the amplification of reference gene primers within the assay. To quantify the absolute abundance of each unique TCRbeta CDR3 rearrangement, sequence reads were collapsed and filtered. For each sample, productive Simpson clonality was calculated as the square root of Simpson's diversity index over productive rearrangements. TCRdb holds this immuneACCESS table with in-frame rearrangements only. Some clones are missing; in checked studies, unresolved V genes explain under half, and the rest has no known cause. V and J calls and clone size are copied from that table; D and trimming were computed from the DNA. Here the sample has hundreds of thousands of clones; roughly 84% occur a single time. Clones ranked in the top ten supply 6.8% of the sample.

A word on this clone: Its target antigen remains unknown. No quality values exist for individual bases; no much larger clone is one base distant.

The chain links TRBV13 with TRBJ1-2; a confident D gene designation cannot be given. The source of this sequence is a woman between 40 and 55 years old who had recovered from COVID-19. The sample consisted of PBMCs or T cells enriched from blood (not recorded which). The CDR3: CASSSGSGYGYTF. The sequenced DNA is TGTGCCAGCAGCTCGGGCAGCGGCTATGGCTACACCTTC.